This TCR beta chain came from a study of identical twins. V was clipped by 7 bases and J by 4 bases, with 15 bases between them. Germline CDR1 reads MNHNS; CDR2 reads SASEGT. CDR3 length: 14 residues. Each cDNA held unique molecular identifiers, and template switching gave it a universal primer site. MiXCR, run by TCRdb on the 5' RACE reads, gives a single entry per CDR3 protein. This sample has hundreds of thousands of distinct CDR3 sequences, with 8.5% to 9% found just once. The study, taken as a whole, reports: Abundant beta clonotypes from cord blood bore fewer insertions; memory repertoires lacked this pattern. Compared with models, monozygotic twins showed more out-of-frame TCR alpha sharing.

With regard to this clonotype: Its antigen is not known.

The data were also submitted as part of a second study, on yellow fever vaccine responses in identical twins. That source reports: Twins' vaccine T cell responses were reported to seem partly convergent and partly personalized.

V usage is TRBV6-1 and J usage is TRBJ2-3, with D possibly matching TRBD2 (6 bases). The sequencing input was PBMCs. The TCR was taken from a woman aged 18-30 years in good health. The CDR3 nucleotides are TGTGCCAGCAACCGCGGGGTTGGTTCAGATACGCAGTATTTT. This sequence encodes CASNRGVGSDTQYF.